Presented here are 8 T cell receptor beta chains from one specimen sequenced in a study of blood T cells in healthy people across ages (dated by TCRdb to the mid-2010s). The library was produced with 5' RACE. Sequencing was carried out with an Illumina HiSeq 2500. A second PCR of roughly 6 to 12 cycles was performed with a sample-barcoded 5' primer and a J-beta primer mix. The public reads were reanalyzed by TCRdb: fastp trimming at Q25, MiXCR alignment, in-frame beta chains only. Entries that share a CDR3 protein sequence are merged under the most common genes and DNA. This sample gives more than 1,000,000 distinct CDR3 sequences in total; approximately 25% of them show up just once. Clones ranked in the top ten supply around 0.7% of the sample. This same sample was also part of a study on T cells of mothers and their children.

The sample taken for sequencing was blood. These receptors were taken from a girl aged 2 to 9 in good health.

The genes are TRBV6-1 and TRBJ2-6, with D unresolved. Trimming removed 1 base at V and 0 bases at J, with 16 bases between. The CDR3 is 19 amino acids. Per the germline V gene, CDR1 is MNHNS and CDR2 is SASEGT. The CDR3 DNA reads as TGTGCCAGCAGTGAAGGACAAGACCTGAGGAGCTCTGGGGCCAACGTCCTGACTTTC. As protein: CASSEGQDLRSSGANVLTF.

This clonotype was seen only a few times. The chain recombines TRBV27 with TRBJ1-6; D call uncertain. Germline CDR1 is MNHEY and CDR2 is SMNVEV (reference sequence). The CDR3 is made up of 15 amino acids. Trimming took 2 bases from V and 2 from J, leaving 7 bases between them. DNA of the CDR3: TGTGCCAGCAGTTTAGAGGGTACCTATAATTCACCCCTCCACTTT. This codes for CASSLEGTYNSPLHF.

This clonotype was seen a handful of times. This chain connects TRBV29-1 to TRBJ2-7, with 10 bases aligning to TRBD1. V trimming: 5 bases; J trimming: 4 bases; junction bases outside the gene matches: 5. The CDR3 sequence is 13 residues long. The germline V gene has CDR1 SQVTM and CDR2 ANQGSEA. CDR3 DNA sequence: TGCAGCGTTCAGCGGACAGGGGGTTACGAGCAGTACTTC. Its translation: CSVQRTGGYEQYF.

This clonotype came up a few times. This chain uses TRBV6-2 or TRBV6-3 with TRBJ2-6; D unresolved. V lost 6 bases and J 0 bases, leaving 9 bases between the germline ends. Germline V gene data show CDR1 as MNHEY and CDR2 as SVGEGT. This CDR3 comprises 15 residues. Here the CDR3 reads CASSFSLSGANVLTF. CDR3 coding DNA: TGTGCCAGCAGCTTCAGCCTCTCTGGGGCCAACGTCCTGACTTTC.

This clonotype has just a few counts. The V call is TRBV3-1, the J call TRBJ1-4, with 7 nucleotides matching TRBD1. Per the germline V gene, CDR1 is LGHDT and CDR2 is YNNKEL (reference sequence). The CDR3 consists of 15 residues. J was trimmed by 14 bases and V by 1 base; bases with no gene match: 13. CDR3 bases: TGTGCCAGCAGCCAAGGAGAAGGGGGCCTGAGAGAGCTGTTTTTT. This sequence encodes CASSQGEGGLRELFF.

This clonotype came up a few times. The rearrangement links TRBV5-1 to TRBJ2-1; no clear D. V lost 3 bases and J lost 4, with 26 bases in between. This CDR3 has 19 amino acids. Looked up from germline, CDR1 is SGHRS and CDR2 is YFSETQ. Here the CDR3 DNA reads TGCGCCAGCAGCTCAGCACCTTCAGTGCGAACGTTTGGGTACAATGAGCAGTTCTTC. It is translated as CASSSAPSVRTFGYNEQFF. Variable domain in full (rest from reference TRBV5-1 and TRBJ2-1): KAGVTQTPRYLIKTRGQQVTLSCSPISGHRSVSWYQQTPGQGLQFLFEYFSETQRNKGNFPGRFSGRQFSNSRSEMNVSTLELGDSALYLCASSSAPSVRTFGYNEQFFGPGTRLTVL.

This chain connects TRBV20-1 to TRBJ1-4; no reliable D call. The V and J ends lost 2 bases and 5 bases respectively, with 12 bases between them. Germline CDR1 reads DFQATT; CDR2 reads SNEGSKA (reference sequence). The CDR3 contains 14 residues. CDR3 bases: TGCAGTGCTAGACCCCTGGGCCGAAATGAAAAACTGTTTTTT. It codes for CSARPLGRNEKLFF.

This chain joins TRBV7-9 and TRBJ2-3; 11 positions match TRBD2. Germline V gene lookup returns CDR1 SEHNR and CDR2 FQNEAQ (reference sequence). The CDR3 is 16 residues long. Unmatched junction bases numbered 10, after V lost 5 bases and J lost 6 bases. The CDR3 sequence is CASSPSLAGGIDTQYF. CDR3 coding DNA: TGTGCCAGCAGCCCGAGTCTAGCGGGGGGTATCGATACGCAGTATTTT.